The clone carrying this T cell receptor beta chain has only one observation. Germline is not matched at one junction end, which may reflect a read error. The data were obtained in a study of CD8+CD57+ T cells in acquired aplastic anemia. Genomic DNA was employed as the template in profiling TCR beta VDJ and CDR3. TCRdb used MiXCR to reprocess the reads, holding one entry per CDR3 protein. The sample records about 190,000 distinct CDR3 sequences, 64% being singletons. CDR3 length equals 13 residues. Germline V gives CDR1 LNHDA, CDR2 SQIVND (reference sequence). The chain combines TRBV19 with TRBJ1-2; D is uncertain. This TCR came from a human donor with severe aplastic anemia or a healthy control (not recorded which). Sequencing input: sorted CD4+, CD8+, or CD8+CD57+ T cells (not recorded which) from PBMCs. CDR3 in amino acids: CANNHAEGYGYTF. The CDR3 coding sequence is TGTGCCAATAACCACGCGGAAGGCTATGGCTACACCTTT.